This T cell receptor (beta chain) derives from a study of cytomegalovirus exposure and HLA in healthy donors (dated by TCRdb to 2016 to 2017). Study-wide context: An earlier analysis of roughly 630 of the donors reported 250 to 300 Gb of sequence data and about 100 million unique TCR beta sequences from about 200 million T cells. The study aimed to test whether signatures of past pathogen exposure could be identified by cataloging public T cell receptors. Alongside the repertoire data, information on donor age, sex, ethnicity and CMV serostatus was compiled. On average, 235,054 unique TCR beta nucleotide sequences were sequenced per donor among about 400 genotyped donors of the cohort, with approximately 18% of those sequences being non-productive. The T cell repertoires of several hundred subjects were profiled by immunosequencing and related to cytomegalovirus serostatus. A later genetic analysis took genome-wide SNP genotypes for about 65% of the roughly 670 donors and used that subset as a discovery cohort. Of the roughly 430 genotyped donors, around 81% fell in the genetic ancestry cluster associated with self-reported Caucasian donors. A separate validation cohort of roughly 120 different subjects was used in addition to the roughly 700-subject first cohort. Every discovery cohort repertoire had been produced on one sequencing platform. A later analysis re-examined previously published TCR beta repertoires from just over 650 donors and added high-resolution HLA genotyping to investigate patterns of TCR occurrence. The number of donors typed differed by locus, with roughly 629-640 for A, B, C, DRB1 and DQB1, around 520 for DQA1, 606 for DPA1, and about 450 for DPB1. Roughly five DR-DQ haplotypes were handled as single units for association and clustering because linkage in the cohort was strong. An early release that covered fewer than 800 HLA-typed donors contained approximately 300 gigabases of sequencing data and roughly 84 million unique TCR sequences. Class I and class II HLA loci were covered by the typing at four-digit resolution. In the later analysis, no new phenotypic data were used to find candidate immune exposures; instead, reliance was placed on TCR beta sequences and their occurrence across donors. The study combined high-throughput TCR immunosequencing, statistical association of individual TCRs with disease status, and machine learning to predict cytomegalovirus infection status. An earlier analysis of 500 to 750 of the donors applied high-throughput TCR beta sequencing to assess whether each TCR beta V gene segment acted as functional or pseudogenic.

Library generation was performed with the immunoSEQ multiplex PCR assay. The multiplex PCR relied on a mix of 60 forward primers for TCR Vbeta segments and 13 reverse primers for TCR Jbeta segments. The CDR3 region of rearranged TCR beta genes was amplified from genomic DNA with a multiplex PCR assay. The amplified TCR beta libraries were sequenced on the Illumina HiSeq System as 87-base-pair reads. The published analysis was carried out like this. A later analysis tallied 75 million to 85 million unique TCR beta chains across the 650 to 750 repertoires, and about 12 million of those chains were shared by two or more donors. Raw reads were error-corrected and collapsed into unique sequences with a nearest-neighbor algorithm that merged closely related sequences to remove PCR and sequencing errors. Alignment of CDR3 sequences to IMGT reference sequences was used to assign V, D and J gene segments. For a sequence to be retained, a match of at least six nucleotides to both a V gene segment and a J gene segment was required. A rearrangement was called productive if the CDR3 had no stop codons and remained in frame with V and J, and every other rearrangement was called non-productive. CDR3 was defined according to IMGT convention as the region running from the second conserved V-encoded cysteine to the conserved J-encoded phenylalanine. The earlier analysis of 550 to 650 of the donors excluded any sequence lacking an unambiguous match to a single V gene segment. In an earlier analysis of 450 to 700 of the donors, V segments were called functional above 56.7% productive rearrangements and were called segregating when the between-donor standard deviation exceeded 5%. A statistical classification framework was built to diagnose cytomegalovirus status from the catalog of TCR beta chain sequences. In a later analysis, V and J genes were assigned by comparing TCR nucleotide sequences against IMGT/GENE-DB human TR gene sequences. The TCRdist pipeline was used in a later analysis to assign CDR3 sequences and most-parsimonious VDJ recombination scenarios. A later analysis defined each TCR beta chain by its CDR3 amino acid sequence plus V-gene family, and excluded reads lacking a unique V-gene family. A later analysis removed 450 to 600 highly shared, low-generation-probability nucleotide sequences to deal with suspected cross-contamination and a sequencing artifact. In a later analysis, a clonal expansion index for each public chain was calculated from normalized within-repertoire ranks of inferred template counts. In a later analysis, generation probabilities were computed with a VDJ recombination model fitted to out-of-frame rearrangements, and the resulting probabilities were checked against IGoR. A later analysis scored TCR-TCR, TCR-HLA and TCR-CMV co-occurrence with hypergeometric tests, applying a repertoire-size bias correction to TCR pairs. In a later analysis, false discovery rates were estimated by permuting HLA or CMV assignments 20 times. In a later analysis, co-occurring TCRs were grouped with DBSCAN, and TCRdist sequence similarity was added when clustering was performed within HLA-allele-positive subsets. Repertoires with fewer than 30,000 or more than 120,000 public chains, plus five repertoires with anomalous nucleotide sharing, were excluded from co-occurrence clustering. TCRdb stores this immuneACCESS table with in-frame sequences only. Part of the clones is absent; in the studies checked, under half of the shortfall reflects unresolved V genes, and no reason is known for the rest. That table supplies the V and J calls and clone size; D and trimming were determined from the DNA. Here the sample has 160,000 or so clones; approximately 80% occur a single time. The ten largest clones capture over 1.5% of the sample.

In the case of this clone: Its antigen target is currently unknown. No much larger clone exists at a distance of one base, and base qualities are not known.

Trimming takes 4 bases off V and 2 bases off J; junction bases not matched to a gene: 4. There are 14 amino acids in the CDR3, from cysteine to phenylalanine inclusive. CDR3 DNA only is kept here, 42 bases in frame from base 1. Via the germline V gene, CDR1 is SQVTM and CDR2 ANQGSEA. Study-wide findings and limitations: Because counts were too low, approximately 18 rarely observed V segments, including chromosome 9 orphons, were excluded from the earlier analysis of around 640 of the donors. In a later genetic analysis, fewer N-insertions in productive TCRs were reported among donors in an Asian-associated ancestry cluster than the roughly 640-donor mean. The study listed 164 TCR beta chains as associated with cytomegalovirus. Specific HLA alleles were associated with some 15,000 TCR beta sequences at a false discovery rate of 0.05 in a later analysis. Most TCR sequences were observed very rarely across donors, whereas some public TCRs were present in many individuals. Sequencing depth was assumed to be roughly uniform across donors in the presence/absence analyses, though that assumption may not hold. In a later genetic analysis, a missense DCLRE1C variant was associated with V-gene and J-gene trimming of TCR beta chains, and the association was replicated in an independent cohort. According to a later analysis, most CMV-associated TCR beta chains appeared to be HLA-restricted, and the HLA associations seemed to be driven largely by CMV exposure. Some IMGT-functional V segments, including TRBV6-2 and TRBV6-3, could not be told apart with the 87-base-pair reads, so those segments were excluded. A later analysis found that TCR association rates varied across HLA loci, with DRB1 alleles showing the most associated TCRs and HLA-C alleles the fewest. In vitro tests confirmed that a few of the cytomegalovirus-associated TCR beta chains recognize cytomegalovirus antigens. The classifier was reported to diagnose cytomegalovirus status with high specificity and sensitivity in both the original cohort and the validation cohort. When HLA alleles, especially DR and DQ, strongly co-occurred, TCR associations were difficult to assign to individual alleles. In a later analysis, several top co-occurrence clusters were reported to appear linked to parvovirus B19, influenza, CMV and Epstein-Barr virus. According to the authors, the approach could potentially be generalized to other disease states and immunological phenotypes. Correlated functional status among segregating V segments might be attributable to linkage disequilibrium, but an unknown experimental factor could not be ruled out. CMV serostatus was the only immune exposure information available for the cohort. Because some donors lacked HLA typing at each locus, the association tests relied only on the typed subset. Broadly in line with IMGT annotations, most TCR beta V segments showed up in productive rearrangements about 87% or about 30% of the time in an earlier analysis of several hundred of the donors. A further reported finding was that TCR beta sequences accurately predicted the HLA-A and HLA-B alleles for most subjects in the first cohort. A cluster of highly shared sequence variants was judged likely to represent a technical artifact of the sequencing pipeline. This cohort had only TCR beta chains sequenced, and the lack of alpha or paired-chain data limited which features could be detected. Compared with equally common non-associated chains, HLA-associated TCR beta chains in a later analysis were more clonally expanded and had lower generation probabilities.

The cohort was made up of around 720 healthy bone marrow donors. At the time of sampling, all cohort members were nominally healthy, though unrecorded immune exposures were likely present. The donor was CMV seronegative and was included in the group of approximately 350 seronegative cohort members. Every donor gave a peripheral blood sample, and the peripheral blood mononuclear cells from that sample were used for TCR beta sequencing. Genomic DNA extraction from the blood cell samples was performed with the Qiagen DNeasy Blood Extraction Kit. This receptor was taken from a woman between 18 and 30 years old in good health and CMV-seronegative. The rearranged chain carries TRBV29-1 and TRBJ2-1, and 8 bases in between align with TRBD2. The sample consisted of PBMCs. The CDR3 in this case is CSVVGRGAYNEQFF. At the DNA level, the sequence is TGCAGCGTTGTGGGGCGGGGGGCCTACAATGAGCAGTTCTTC.